This T cell receptor beta chain was documented in a study of response to subunit inactivated influenza vaccine. Study results and limitations: Authors suggested few new T cells are recruited by each seasonal influenza vaccination.

TCRdb used MiXCR to reprocess the RT-PCR reads, holding one entry per CDR3 protein. The table records around 190,000 distinct CDR3 sequences, around 9% of them present only once. This clonotype showed up many times. Its target is unknown. Deletions cut 1 base from V and 4 bases from J, with 6 bases between. Germline V gene data show CDR1 as SQVTM and CDR2 as ANQGSEA. This CDR3 has 12 amino acids. This sequence originates from a man in his fifties or sixties who received an inactivated influenza vaccine. The chain employs TRBV29-1 and TRBJ2-3; D call uncertain. The specimen comprised non-naive T cells sorted from PBMCs, sampled on the day of vaccination. CDR3 residues: CSVEGVADTQYF. Written as DNA, the CDR3 is TGCAGCGTTGAAGGGGTCGCAGATACGCAGTATTTT.